This TCR beta chain was captured in a study of human T cells and chemical hapten exposure. In the study's own analysis: The median was approximately 89,000 TCRs per sample, ranging 23,224 to 690,600. TCRdb re-called the RACE reads through MiXCR, storing one row per CDR3 protein. None of the V and J calls come from the authors' own analysis; TCRdb made them. The sample contains roughly 250,000 distinct CDR3 sequences, 7.5% to 10% of which appear only once. Time point of the sample: pre-sensitization, week 0. Treatment here: therapeutic diphenylcyclopropenone sensitization with weekly scalp DPC. In germline, CDR1 is MNHEY, CDR2 SVGEGT. Trimming at V came to 5 bases and at J to 2 bases, leaving 4 bases not matched to a gene. CDR3 length: 15 residues.

This chain links TRBV6-2 or TRBV6-3 with TRBJ2-7, with 12 nucleotides matching TRBD2. Source: whole blood, taken in connection with sensitization to the hapten diphenylcyclopropenone (DPC). The sequence derives from a woman in her 40s with alopecia areata. Some clones in this sample may be carry-over from other donors' samples. CDR3 sequence: CASSPRTSGTYEQYF. CDR3 DNA: TGTGCCAGCAGTCCGAGGACTAGCGGGACCTACGAGCAGTACTTC.